Shown below are 22 T cell receptor beta chains from a single sample sequenced in a study of T-cell memory formation after mild COVID-19. In TCRdb, the 5' RACE reads were re-called with MiXCR into one record per CDR3 protein. The sample contains 450,000 to 700,000 distinct CDR3 sequences, over 15% of which appear only once. The sequenced sample consisted of PBMCs or a T cell subset sorted from them (not recorded which). Receptors originate from an adult woman who had mild COVID-19 (a few samples of this study predate the infection). Cell type and time point are not known.

This chain connects TRBV5-1 to TRBJ1-3; no reliable D call. Germline CDR1 reads SGHRS; CDR2 reads YFSETQ. V lost 3 bases, J lost 0 bases, and 4 bases lay in between. CDR3 size: 13 residues. The CDR3 here is CASSWSSGNTIYF. CDR3 DNA: TGCGCCAGCAGCTGGTCCTCTGGAAACACCATATATTTT.

J is TRBJ2-1 and V is TRBV12-3 or TRBV12-4; 7 nucleotides line up with TRBD2. The CDR3 has 16 amino acids. After removal of 5 bases from V and 4 bases from J, the junction contained 11 bases not matched to a gene. CDR3 nucleotides: TGTGCCAGCAGTCCCGCGGGGGAGGGTTCGTACAATGAGCAGTTCTTC. This encodes CASSPAGEGSYNEQFF.

V and J are TRBV4-1 and TRBJ1-5; TRBD1 matches at 9 bases. V trimming: 2 bases; J trimming: 2 bases; junction bases outside the gene matches: 10. Germline loops: CDR1 MGHRA, CDR2 YSYEKL. The CDR3 totals 18 residues. The CDR3 nucleotides are TGCGCCAGCAGCCAACTTGTGGGACAGGGTGTGGGCAATCAGCCCCAGCATTTT. Translating it yields CASSQLVGQGVGNQPQHF.

There are a few counts of this clonotype. The V and J genes are TRBV6-2 or TRBV6-3 and TRBJ2-5; 7 bases fit TRBD1. The CDR3 runs 16 residues. Germline-derived CDR1 and CDR2 are MNHEY and SVGEGT. Trimming cost V 6 bases and J 4 bases; bases outside gene matches: 14. CDR3 sequence: CASSSALGGRGETQYF. In nucleotides, the CDR3 is TGTGCCAGCAGCTCGGCATTAGGGGGCCGGGGAGAGACCCAGTACTTC.

This chain links TRBV9 with TRBJ2-1; 8 nucleotides agree with TRBD1. The CDR3 has 16 amino acids. Germline V gives CDR1 SGDLS, CDR2 YYNGEE. J lost 5 bases, V lost 4 bases, and 11 bases had no gene match. The CDR3 sequence: CASSSRGGQVNNEQFF. The CDR3 DNA reads TGTGCCAGCAGCTCCAGAGGGGGACAGGTTAACAATGAGCAGTTCTTC.

This clonotype was detected many times. The V and J genes are TRBV4-2 and TRBJ2-7; D is possibly TRBD1 (6 bases). The length of the CDR3 is 15 residues. V was pared by 2 bases and J by 2 bases, with 13 bases between. CDR1 is LGHNA, CDR2 YNFKEQ, per germline. CDR3 region: CASSQTRDTPYEQYF. The DNA for the CDR3 is TGTGCCAGCAGCCAAACCCGGGACACACCCTACGAGCAGTACTTC.

In this sample, this clonotype turned up once. The chain combines TRBV4-2 with TRBJ2-4; 12 bases match TRBD2. V shed 0 bases and J 1 base; nucleotides not matched to a gene: 7. The CDR3 contains 19 residues. Germline CDR1 LGHNA, CDR2 YNFKEQ. CDR3 DNA: TGTGCCAGCAGCCAAGATCTTACGCTAGCGGGAGGGGCCAAAAACATTCAGTACTTC. Amino acid sequence: CASSQDLTLAGGAKNIQYF.

This clonotype was counted only a few times. The gene calls are TRBV29-1 and TRBJ2-3, with 8 nucleotides matching TRBD2. The CDR3 extends over 14 amino acids. Looked up from germline, CDR1 is SQVTM and CDR2 is ANQGSEA. The V gene end was trimmed by 6 bases and the J gene end by 5 bases; junction bases not matched to a gene: 10. CDR3 coding DNA: TGCAGCGTCGCAAGCGGGAGCTTGGGAGATACGCAGTATTTT. Translating it yields CSVASGSLGDTQYF.

The V call is TRBV19, the J call TRBJ2-7; 9 bases map to TRBD1. Germline V lookup: CDR1 LNHDA, CDR2 SQIVND (reference sequence). The CDR3 is made up of 16 amino acids. Unmatched junction bases numbered 6, after V lost 0 bases and J lost 3 bases. CDR3 nucleotides: TGTGCCAGTAGTATAGAGGGGACAGGGTCGGACTACGAGCAGTACTTC. Its translation: CASSIEGTGSDYEQYF.

This clonotype was detected only a few times. This chain connects TRBV29-1 to TRBJ2-7; a possible D gene is TRBD1 (5 bases). There are 13 residues in the CDR3. V lost 3 bases and J lost 2, with 11 bases in between. Germline CDR1 SQVTM, CDR2 ANQGSEA. The chain's CDR3 is CSVEGQGPYEQYF. The CDR3 coding sequence is TGCAGCGTTGAGGGTCAGGGCCCCTACGAGCAGTACTTC.

This clonotype was detected a few times. The chain combines TRBV7-9 with TRBJ1-1; D is uncertain. The germline V and J ends were trimmed by 4 bases and 6 bases, with 18 bases remaining between them. This CDR3 is built from 15 residues. Germline V CDR1 and CDR2: SEHNR, FQNEAQ (reference sequence). Here the CDR3 reads CASSSNLDRIAEAFF. The CDR3 DNA sequence: TGTGCCAGCAGCTCGAATTTGGACCGGATAGCTGAAGCTTTCTTT.

This clonotype has more than one count but fewer than ten. V and J are TRBV7-8 and TRBJ2-1, with 7 bases identical to TRBD1. The CDR3 runs to 13 residues. V shed 2 bases, J shed 6 bases, and the junction held 1 base outside the gene matches. The germline CDR1 and CDR2 sequences are SGHVS and FQNEAQ. For the CDR3, the DNA is TGTGCCAGCAGCTTATACAGGGGCAATGAGCAGTTCTTC. Its protein product is CASSLYRGNEQFF.

This clonotype was seen more than once but under ten times. The rearrangement uses TRBV7-9 and TRBJ2-1; tentatively, D is TRBD1 or TRBD2 (5 bases each). CDR1 and CDR2 (germline): SEHNR, FQNEAQ (reference sequence). The CDR3 spans 13 residues. Trimming left V 1 base short and J 9 bases short, with 10 bases between. CDR3 sequence (DNA): TGTGCCAGCAGCTTAGGGGGGTTCGGTGAGCAGTTCTTC. It encodes CASSLGGFGEQFF.

This clonotype was counted between two and nine times. This chain links TRBV24-1 with TRBJ1-5; D perhaps matches TRBD1 (6 bases). Germline V gives CDR1 KGHDR, CDR2 SFDVKD. Between the trimmed V and J ends, which lost 1 base and 7 bases, there was a span of 19 bases. The CDR3 covers 17 residues. The CDR3 sequence is CATSDLPWTAFGQPQHF. The CDR3 region has the DNA TGTGCCACCAGTGATTTACCCTGGACAGCCTTTGGGCAGCCCCAGCATTTT.

Only a few counts were recorded for this clonotype. V usage is TRBV6-6 and J usage is TRBJ2-7, with TRBD2 matching 9 bases. This CDR3 is built from 14 residues. The germline V gene encodes CDR1 MNHNY and CDR2 SVGAGI (reference sequence). After removal of 5 bases from V and 7 bases from J, the junction contained 9 bases not matched to a gene. The CDR3 loop is CASSTGTSSLEQYF. The CDR3 DNA is TGTGCCAGCAGTACCGGGACTAGCTCGTTAGAGCAGTACTTC.

This clonotype was detected ten times or more. The V and J genes are TRBV11-2 and TRBJ2-2; 8 nucleotides line up with TRBD1. CDR1 is SGHAT and CDR2 is FQNNGV in the germline V gene. V shed 3 bases, J shed 1 base, and the junction held 1 base outside the gene matches. This CDR3 comprises 15 residues. CDR3 region: CASSLGTGNTGELFF. The CDR3 DNA follows: TGTGCCAGCAGCTTGGGGACAGGGAACACCGGGGAGCTGTTTTTT.

This clonotype came up a few times. The chain recombines TRBV27 with TRBJ2-3; the match to TRBD1 covers 9 bases. Trimming cost V 2 bases and J 0 bases; bases outside gene matches: 9. Germline lookup yields CDR1 MNHEY and CDR2 SMNVEV (reference sequence). The CDR3 runs 18 residues. In nucleotides, the CDR3 is TGTGCCAGCAGTTTAGTCCGGGAACAGGGGGCAAGCACAGATACGCAGTATTTT. The encoded protein is CASSLVREQGASTDTQYF.

This clonotype was seen a few times. The rearrangement uses TRBV11-2 and TRBJ2-1, with 9 bases that match TRBD1. The CDR3 is 19 residues long. V was pared by 3 bases and J by 4 bases, with 16 bases of the junction left unmatched. The germline V gene encodes CDR1 SGHAT and CDR2 FQNNGV. The CDR3 DNA is TGTGCCAGCAGCTTCGCCGTCCATAACAGGGGGCTTTTGTACAATGAGCAGTTCTTC. It encodes CASSFAVHNRGLLYNEQFF.

This clonotype has more than one count but fewer than ten. This chain joins TRBV4-3 and TRBJ2-7, with 7 bases aligning to TRBD2. The CDR3 spans 14 residues. The junction had 5 bases not matched to a gene; V was cut back by 1 base and J by 5 bases. Germline V gives CDR1 LGHNA, CDR2 YSLEER. CDR3 residues: CASSQGTSSHEQYF. Written as DNA, the CDR3 is TGCGCCAGCAGCCAAGGGACTAGTTCACACGAGCAGTACTTC.

This clonotype appeared once. V gene TRBV30 combines with J gene TRBJ2-3; no firm D call. CDR1 and CDR2 from the germline V gene are GTSNPN and SVGIG (reference sequence). Deletions cut 7 bases from V and 4 bases from J, with 6 bases between. The CDR3 runs 10 residues. In nucleotides, the CDR3 is TGTGCCTACCTGGCAGATACGCAGTATTTT. As protein: CAYLADTQYF. Complete variable domain (other parts from reference TRBV30 and TRBJ2-3): SQTIHQWPATLVQPVGSPLSLECTVEGTSNPNLYWYRQAAGRGLQLLFYSVGIGQISSEVPQNLSASRPQDRQFILSSKKLLLSDSGFYLCAYLADTQYFGPGTRLTVL.

This clonotype has a handful of counts. This chain links TRBV18 with TRBJ2-7; 7 bases line up with TRBD1. Unmatched junction bases numbered 11, after V lost 4 bases and J lost 2 bases. The CDR3 is 16 residues long. The germline gives CDR1 KGHSH, CDR2 LQKENI. As DNA, the CDR3 is TGTGCCAGCTCACTAACAGGGGACGCGGAAACCTACGAGCAGTACTTC. Amino acid sequence: CASSLTGDAETYEQYF.

The chain has TRBV28 and TRBJ2-3; TRBD2 is a possible D gene (7 bases). The CDR3 totals 16 residues. Per germline, CDR1 MDHEN and CDR2 SYDVKM. Trimming cost V 2 bases and J 5 bases, with 17 bases left between them. The CDR3 DNA follows: TGTGCCAGCAGTTTAGGGACTGGGGGGGCTGGAGATACGCAGTATTTT. It is translated as CASSLGTGGAGDTQYF.